This entry describes one T cell receptor beta chain. Its antigen remains unknown. TCR beta libraries were made by quantitative 5'-RACE with molecular barcodes. A single record per CDR3 protein comes from TCRdb applying MiXCR to the 5' RACE reads. Of fewer than 500,000 distinct CDR3 sequences listed, 20% to 30% were seen once; the top ten hold 0.89%. This sample is drawn from a study of CD8 T cells in ankylosing spondylitis. Study conclusions and caveats: In synovial fluid and blood from reactive arthritis, some motif variants were previously reported. Within ankylosing spondylitis blood, a TCR beta motif made up of roughly eight highly homologous variants appeared to be characteristic. As reported, disease-linked clones showed significant enrichment in matched ankylosing spondylitis synovial fluid.

Germline V CDR1 and CDR2: SGHDT, YYEEEE. This CDR3 comprises 15 residues. V was clipped by 1 base and J by 3 bases, with 13 bases between them. The clonotype was recovered from a male donor with ankylosing spondylitis. The material sequenced was blood, either unsorted or a sorted T cell fraction (not recorded which). The V call is TRBV5-6, the J call TRBJ1-1; a weak D match, TRBD1 (6 bases). For the CDR3, the DNA is TGTGCCAGCAGCTTGAGGGGGGGTCAATACACTGAAGCTTTCTTT. Translation gives CASSLRGGQYTEAFF.